This T cell receptor (beta chain) was sequenced in a study of blood T cell repertoires in COVID-19. Whole-study context: From the United States, Italy and Spain came samples of acute and convalescent COVID-19. T cells, B-cell-depleted T cells, or PBMCs supplied cDNA or gDNA.

Original processing methods: Nucleated cell number was recorded as an estimate derived from reference gene primer amplification. Measured with immunoSEQ multiplex PCR; TCRdb has only the in-frame clones, and not every one. V, J and clone size are those of that table, while D and trimming were read from the DNA. The table includes some 200,000 clones, over 60% detected once. This clone appeared once. The V and J ends lost 4 bases and 2 bases respectively, with 15 bases between them. This CDR3 has 15 amino acids. CDR1 and CDR2 from the germline V gene are SGDLS and YYNGEE. This TCR was recovered from a woman aged 70-85 years with acute or convalescent COVID-19. Material for sequencing was peripheral blood. This chain uses TRBV9 with TRBJ2-5; D is possibly TRBD1 (6 bases). In nucleotides, the CDR3 is TGTGCCAGCAGCCTCACAGGGTTGGGTCAAGAGACCCAGTACTTC. Translating it yields CASSLTGLGQETQYF. Complete variable domain (other parts from reference TRBV9 and TRBJ2-5): DSGVTQTPKHLITATGQRVTLRCSPRSGDLSVYWYQQSLDQGLQFLIQYYNGEERAKGNILERFSAQQFPDLHSELNLSSLELGDSALYFCASSLTGLGQETQYFGPGTRLLVL.